Reported below is one TCR beta chain. Its antigen remains unknown. Libraries were prepared by immunoSEQ multiplex PCR; TCRdb keeps only in-frame clonotypes and omits some of them. The repertoire holds tens of thousands of clones, with 76% as singletons. Germline lookup yields CDR1 MGHRA and CDR2 YSYEKL. The ends lost 4 bases at V and 4 bases at J; junction bases unmatched: 6. The CDR3 spans 17 residues. The data are from a study of vaccination effects on CD4 cells after COVID-19. Overall study findings and caveats: In the study, convalescent patients were few, and early post-infection timepoints were absent. After vaccination, at late timepoints, clones induced by infection and by vaccine contracted markedly.

Sequencing was preceded by expansion of antigen-specific CD4+ T cells with viral peptide pools in the ViraFEST assay. Isolating CD4+ T cells followed around nine days of culture. Nucleocapsid antibodies stayed negative before and after vaccination, showing no earlier SARS-CoV-2 infection. At days 3 and 7, half of the medium was exchanged for IL-2 medium. The receptor's source is a human donor who received a COVID-19 vaccine. Sequencing was performed on CD4+ T cells from PBMCs cultured with HCoV-NL63 spike peptides, taken before COVID-19 vaccination. The rearrangement uses TRBV4-1 and TRBJ2-1; TRBD2 agrees at 14 bases. CDR3 DNA sequence: TGCGCCAGCAGCCTCCGACTAGCGGGGGGGCAATACAATGAGCAGTTCTTC. The encoded protein is CASSLRLAGGQYNEQFF.